This T cell receptor (beta chain) was recovered during a study of PD-1 blockade in classical Hodgkin lymphoma. General study results and limits: Complete responders showed a baseline diversity that resembled the diversity of newly diagnosed patients. Nothing has yet pinned down what causes the repertoire differences, possibly disease activity or prior therapy.

This CDR3 comprises 17 residues. Germline loops: CDR1 LGHNA, CDR2 YSLEER. Trimming took 6 bases from V and 0 from J; bases not matched to a gene: 7. Only in-frame clones appear in the TCRdb table, and some are missing; sequencing was by immunoSEQ multiplex PCR. The table lists 5,500 to 7,500 clones, 82% of them singletons. Noted time point: cycle 4 day 1 (C4D1), after 6 weeks of nivolumab. Following autologous stem cell transplantation, relapse occurred in every patient, and exposure to brentuximab vedotin varied. Details on this clone: Its antigen is still unknown.

The sequence was obtained from a human donor with classical Hodgkin lymphoma. The sequencing here drew on peripheral blood mononuclear cells (PBMCs), taken before the fourth cycle of nivolumab. The chain carries TRBV4-3 and TRBJ1-5; TRBD1 aligns across 11 bases. The CDR3 sequence: CASSRTGGLFSNQPQHF. The DNA of the CDR3 is TGCGCCAGCAGTCGGACAGGGGGCTTGTTTAGCAATCAGCCCCAGCATTTT.